The entry below gives a single T cell receptor (beta chain) sequence along with its context. As yet, its antigen is unknown. Unique molecular identifiers were carried by the TCR beta cDNA libraries. Using its own MiXCR run on the PCR reads, TCRdb lists one record per CDR3 protein. The data contain roughly 540,000 distinct CDR3 sequences, around a third of them singletons. This record belongs to a study of post-analysis software for immune sequencing data. General study results and limits: Samples sharing a preparation batch grouped tightly together when assessed by F measure. Roughly 5 TRBV segments were significantly more frequent in patients than in controls. TRBV5-6, TRBV5-1 and TRBV20-1 were among these segments.

CDR1 and CDR2 (germline): DFQATT, SNEGSKA (reference sequence). Trimming removed 5 bases from V and 1 base from J, with 12 bases in between. The CDR3 has 14 residues. The origin of this receptor is a girl aged 2-17 years with multiple sclerosis. The chain is built from TRBV20-1 and TRBJ1-5; TRBD1 might be the D (6 bases). The material sequenced was blood. CDR3 region: CSASKGGSNQPQHF. CDR3 sequence (DNA): TGCAGTGCTTCGAAGGGGGGCAGCAATCAGCCCCAGCATTTT.